A selection of T cell receptor beta chains follows, all from one sample in a study of T cell responses to AZD1222 COVID-19 vaccine. Here immunoSEQ multiplex PCR was the method, and the copy in TCRdb shows in-frame clones only, minus some. This table has 130,000 or so clones, roughly 93% appearing once. The sequencing here drew on peripheral blood, taken on day 0 of AZD1222 vaccination. These TCRs come from an adult in good health. Both conserved end residues are part of each CDR3. D genes are given only for firm matches. The size of a clone is reported for some rows only, either as once, few or many, or as a class for expanded clones.

clone_size d_call j_call v_call cdr3_aa cdr3_nt
- TRBD1 TRBJ1-3 TRBV27 CASRPDRAGGNTIYF TGTGCCAGCAGACCCGACAGGGCGGGTGGAAACACCATATATTTT
- - TRBJ1-6 TRBV15 CATSRATGLWRSPLHF TGTGCCACCAGCAGAGCTACAGGGCTGTGGCGGTCACCCCTCCACTTT
- - TRBJ2-5 TRBV9 CASSVTGNQETQYF TGTGCCAGCAGCGTTACGGGTAACCAAGAGACCCAGTACTTC
- TRBD1 TRBJ1-4 TRBV5-4 CASSISDRGAEKLFF TGTGCCAGCAGTATATCGGACAGGGGCGCGGAAAAACTGTTTTTT
few TRBD2 TRBJ2-2 TRBV4-3 CASSQDIASGRGAGELFF TGCGCCAGCAGCCAAGATATAGCTAGCGGTCGGGGGGCCGGGGAGCTGTTTTTT
- TRBD2 TRBJ2-1 TRBV6-1 CASSATLAEPRDEQFF TGTGCCAGCAGTGCGACACTAGCGGAACCCCGAGATGAGCAGTTCTTC
once - TRBJ1-2 TRBV27 CASSPPGGGYTF TGTGCCAGCAGTCCTCCGGGTGGCGGCTACACCTTC
- - TRBJ2-5 TRBV7-3 CASSQNHQETQYF TGTGCCAGCAGCCAAAACCACCAAGAGACCCAGTACTTC
- TRBD1 TRBJ2-7 TRBV27 CASSSITGDRGNYEQYF TGTGCCAGCAGTTCCATAACCGGGGACAGGGGAAACTACGAGCAGTACTTC
- - TRBJ1-4 TRBV12-3/TRBV12-4 CASSPGHASWLFF TGTGCCAGCAGCCCGGGACACGCTTCTTGGCTGTTTTTT
- - TRBJ1-6 TRBV27 CASSLGRGVPSPLHF TGTGCCAGCAGTTTAGGCCGGGGAGTTCCTTCACCCCTCCACTTT
- - TRBJ2-5 TRBV4-1 CASSQSLDGLGVYQETQYF TGCGCCAGCAGCCAAAGCCTGGACGGTCTGGGGGTGTACCAAGAGACCCAGTACTTC